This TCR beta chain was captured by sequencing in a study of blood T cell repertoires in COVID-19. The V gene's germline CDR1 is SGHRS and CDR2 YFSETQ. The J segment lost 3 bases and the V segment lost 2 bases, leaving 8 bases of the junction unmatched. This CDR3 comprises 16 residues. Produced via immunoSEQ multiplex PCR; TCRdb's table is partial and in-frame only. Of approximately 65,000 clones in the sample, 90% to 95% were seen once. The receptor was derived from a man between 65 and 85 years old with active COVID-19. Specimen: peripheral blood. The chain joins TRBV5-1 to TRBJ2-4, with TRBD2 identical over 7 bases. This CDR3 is CASSFERGGGKNIQYF. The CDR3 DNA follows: TGCGCCAGCAGCTTCGAGCGGGGTGGTGGCAAAAACATTCAGTACTTC.